The 27 T cell receptor beta chains in this list originate from one sample, sequenced in a study of long-term antiretroviral therapy in people with HIV. Running of the v3.0 immunoSEQ assay took place at survey level. Assay: immunoSEQ multiplex PCR; the TCRdb copy retains only in-frame clones and omits some. The sample has about 21,000 clones, 76% seen once. Specimen: unsorted PBMCs, collected 0.5 years before starting antiretroviral therapy. All receptors derive from a man aged 18 to 30 with HIV.

The V and J genes are TRBV6-5 and TRBJ1-5; perhaps TRBD1 as D (5 bases). CDR3 size: 14 residues. CDR1 is MNHEY, CDR2 SVGAGI, per germline. The germline V and J ends were trimmed by 5 bases and 0 bases, with 8 bases remaining between them. CDR3 amino acids: CASSATDSNQPQHF. As DNA, the CDR3 is TGTGCCAGCAGTGCGACAGATAGCAATCAGCCCCAGCATTTT.

This clone came up a few times. The V gene is TRBV2, the J gene TRBJ1-1, with D perhaps TRBD1 (6 bases). V was cut by 6 bases and J by 4 bases, with 15 bases left in between. The germline gives CDR1 SNHLY, CDR2 FYNNEI. There are 14 residues in the CDR3. The CDR3: CASSPGVGGTEAFF. CDR3 nucleotide sequence: TGTGCCAGCAGCCCCGGGGTAGGGGGCACTGAAGCTTTCTTT.

The chain has TRBV4-3 and TRBJ2-6, with 12 positions matching TRBD1. After removal of 0 bases from V and 1 base from J, the junction contained 1 base not matched to a gene. Germline V lookup: CDR1 LGHNA, CDR2 YSLEER. The CDR3 spans 18 residues. CDR3 in amino acids: CASSQEGQGASGANVLTF. CDR3 in DNA: TGCGCCAGCAGCCAAGAGGGACAGGGGGCATCTGGGGCCAACGTCCTGACTTTC.

This rearrangement joins TRBV28 to TRBJ1-2, with no clear D. The CDR3 has 12 residues. Germline CDR1 MDHEN, CDR2 SYDVKM. Trimming pared 3 bases from V and 4 bases from J, leaving 6 bases between. The CDR3 reads CASSLGFYGYTF. The CDR3 region has the DNA TGTGCCAGCAGTTTGGGATTCTATGGCTACACCTTC.

The chain recombines TRBV7-9 with TRBJ1-2; D is ambiguous. CDR3 length equals 11 residues. CDR1 is SEHNR and CDR2 is FQNEAQ in the germline V gene (reference sequence). Between the trimmed V and J ends, which lost 2 bases and 8 bases, there was a span of 6 bases. The CDR3 reads CASSLTGGYTF. Written as DNA, the CDR3 is TGTGCCAGCAGCTTAACCGGCGGCTACACCTTC.

Points on this clone: The sample carries other DNA sequences with the same CDR3. The genes are TRBV5-1 and TRBJ1-1; D remains ambiguous. Germline V lookup: CDR1 SGHRS, CDR2 YFSETQ. The CDR3 runs to 14 residues. Trimming left V 1 base short and J 3 bases short, with 10 bases between. The CDR3 coding sequence is TGCGCCAGCAGCTTGACCGGGGTTCACACTGAAGCTTTCTTT. This gives the protein CASSLTGVHTEAFF.

The chain employs TRBV10-2 and TRBJ1-5; D perhaps matches TRBD1 (6 bases). V was pared by 8 bases and J by 6 bases, with 14 bases between. Germline V CDR1 and CDR2: WSHSY, SAAADI. The CDR3 has 13 residues. The DNA for the CDR3 is TGCGCCAGCGCCCGAGGGGGTCTTCAGCCCCAGCATTTT. It specifies CASARGGLQPQHF.

This clone was seen a handful of times. The chain carries TRBV6-5 and TRBJ1-5; D remains unclear. This CDR3 contains 13 residues. Looked up from germline, CDR1 is MNHEY and CDR2 is SVGAGI. Trimming stripped 0 bases from V and 7 bases from J, with 7 bases between. Here the CDR3 DNA reads TGTGCCAGCAGTTACTCCTTGTTGCAGCCCCAGCATTTT. Its translation is CASSYSLLQPQHF.

The V gene is TRBV6-5, the J gene TRBJ2-7, with 8 nucleotides matching TRBD1. This CDR3 has 15 amino acids. The V gene's germline CDR1 is MNHEY and CDR2 SVGAGI. J gave up 5 bases and V 2 bases, and 8 bases lay outside the gene matches. The DNA of the CDR3 is TGTGCCAGCAGTTACGTCGGACAGGGTTTCGACGAGCAGTACTTC. It specifies CASSYVGQGFDEQYF.

The rearrangement uses TRBV7-2 and TRBJ2-7, with 7 bases lining up with TRBD2. The CDR3 consists of 14 residues. Trimming removed 1 base from V and 6 bases from J; junction bases left unmatched: 6. Germline-derived CDR1 and CDR2 are SGHTA and FQGNSA. The CDR3 loop is CASSLGGRAGEQYF. The CDR3 nucleotides read TGTGCCAGCAGCTTAGGGGGGAGGGCAGGCGAGCAGTACTTC.

The V gene is TRBV5-6, the J gene TRBJ2-2; the match to TRBD2 covers 9 bases. J lost 5 bases, V lost 4 bases, and 15 bases had no gene match. Germline-derived CDR1 and CDR2 are SGHDT and YYEEEE. The CDR3 is 18 amino acids. The CDR3 is CASSHFGLSGRDTGELFF. The CDR3 DNA sequence: TGTGCCAGCAGCCACTTCGGCCTTAGCGGGAGAGATACCGGGGAGCTGTTTTTT.

In its sample, this clone was seen a few times. The CDR3, as DNA: TGTGCCAGCAGCTTCCCGGGACTTCCTACCTACGAGCAGTACTTC. Its protein product is CASSFPGLPTYEQYF. The J gene is TRBJ2-7, the V gene TRBV5-5, with a possible D match to TRBD2 (6 bases). Trimming stripped 2 bases from V and 2 bases from J, with 14 bases between. Germline CDR1 reads SGHKS; CDR2 reads YYEKEE (reference sequence). This CDR3 region has 15 residues. The variable domain in full, completed from reference TRBV5-5 and TRBJ2-7, reads DAGVTQSPTHLIKTRGQQVTLRCSPISGHKSVSWYQQVLGQGPQFIFQYYEKEERGRGNFPDRFSARQFPNYSSELNVNALLLGDSALYLCASSFPGLPTYEQYFGPGTRLTVT.

V is TRBV29-1 and J is TRBJ2-2, with D perhaps TRBD2 (5 bases). The CDR3 is made up of 10 amino acids. Germline lookup yields CDR1 SQVTM and CDR2 ANQGSEA. Trimming took off 6 bases at V and 7 bases at J, with 6 bases between the two ends. For the CDR3, the DNA is TGCAGCGTAGCGGACGGGGAGCTGTTTTTT. This codes for CSVADGELFF.

The chain has TRBV9 and TRBJ2-7, with 8 bases aligning to TRBD1. Germline-derived CDR1 and CDR2 are SGDLS and YYNGEE. The J segment lost 5 bases and the V segment lost 4 bases, leaving 20 bases of the junction unmatched. CDR3 length equals 18 residues. Here the CDR3 reads CASSTNPDRGKRIHEQYF. The CDR3 region has the DNA TGTGCCAGCAGCACCAACCCCGACAGGGGAAAGAGGATTCACGAGCAGTACTTC.

This clone showed up just a few times. The J gene is TRBJ1-2, the V gene TRBV15; 9 bases are a match to TRBD1. Per germline, CDR1 LNHNV and CDR2 YYDKDF (reference sequence). With 4 bases clipped from V and 3 bases from J, the junction kept 3 bases outside the gene matches. This CDR3 has 14 amino acids. CDR3 region: CATSTRQGDYGYTF. CDR3 coding DNA: TGTGCCACCAGCACAAGACAGGGGGACTATGGCTACACCTTC.

This clone came up once. The gene calls are TRBV10-3 and TRBJ2-3; D may correspond to TRBD1 or TRBD2 (5 bases each). The germline CDR1 and CDR2 sequences are ENHRY and SYGVKD. V was pared by 6 bases and J by 5 bases, with 15 bases between. CDR3 size: 14 residues. The CDR3 DNA sequence: TGTGCCATCAGGGGGACGGCTGCCGGAGATACGCAGTATTTT. It yields the protein CAIRGTAAGDTQYF.

This chain links TRBV15 with TRBJ2-5; weak D call: TRBD2 (5 bases). The germline V and J ends were trimmed by 5 bases and 5 bases, with 15 bases remaining between them. Germline loops: CDR1 LNHNV, CDR2 YYDKDF (reference sequence). The CDR3 runs 14 residues. This chain's CDR3 is CATSREEVRETQYF. As DNA, the CDR3 is TGTGCCACCAGCCGTGAGGAGGTCCGGGAGACCCAGTACTTC.

The chain has TRBV13 and TRBJ2-1; TRBD2 matches at 11 bases. The V gene's germline CDR1 is PRHDT and CDR2 FYEKMQ (reference sequence). This CDR3 contains 16 residues. The J segment lost 10 bases and the V segment lost 0 bases, leaving 8 bases of the junction unmatched. The CDR3 sequence: CASSLGSSGGTREQFF. The CDR3 DNA is TGTGCCAGCAGCTTAGGCTCTAGCGGGGGGACAAGAGAGCAGTTCTTC.

The chain links TRBV23-1 to TRBJ1-1; D gene uncertain. TRBV23-1 is noted as an ORF with a role that remains uncertain. CDR3 size: 14 residues. Trimming took 7 bases from V and 1 from J, leaving 13 bases between them. In DNA form, the CDR3 reads TGCGCCAGCATCCAGCGGTGTAGGAACACTGAAGCTTTCTTT. This gives the protein CASIQRCRNTEAFF.

This clone appeared a few times. J is TRBJ1-1 and V is TRBV28; D is undetermined. V gave up 2 bases and J gave up 0 bases, with 7 bases separating them. Germline loops: CDR1 MDHEN, CDR2 SYDVKM. The CDR3 is 14 residues long. CDR3 amino acids: CASSLRQLNTEAFF. The CDR3 DNA reads as TGTGCCAGCAGTTTACGGCAGCTGAACACTGAAGCTTTCTTT. The whole variable domain, remainder taken from reference TRBV28 and TRBJ1-1, is DVKVTQSSRYLVKRTGEKVFLECVQDMDHENMFWYRQDPGLGLRLIYFSYDVKMKEKGDIPEGYSVSREKKERFSLILESASTNQTSMYLCASSLRQLNTEAFFGQGTRLTVV.

The chain employs TRBV7-9 and TRBJ2-7; 8 bases are a match to TRBD1. V gave up 5 bases and J gave up 3 bases; unmatched junction bases: 3. Germline values: CDR1 SEHNR, CDR2 FQNEAQ (reference sequence). The CDR3 is 13 residues long. The CDR3 coding sequence is TGTGCCAGCAGCATGGACAGGGTCTACGAGCAGTACTTC. Residues: CASSMDRVYEQYF.

The gene calls are TRBV5-8 and TRBJ1-5, with a weak D call TRBD1 (5 bases). The germline CDR1 and CDR2 sequences are SGHTS and YDEGEE. CDR3 length: 14 residues. Between the trimmed V and J ends, which lost 2 bases and 7 bases, there was a span of 13 bases. The DNA of the CDR3 is TGTGCCAGCAGCTTCCCAACCGGGGCGCAGCCCCAGCATTTT. Translation: CASSFPTGAQPQHF.

The chain combines TRBV9 with TRBJ2-5; D may match TRBD1 or TRBD2 (5 bases each). The V gene lost 1 base and the J gene lost 5 bases, with 15 bases spanning the gap. Germline assignment: CDR1 SGDLS and CDR2 YYNGEE. The CDR3 spans 15 residues. CDR3 residues: CASSVRGTVYETQYF. DNA for the CDR3: TGTGCCAGCAGCGTACGGGGCACAGTATATGAGACCCAGTACTTC.

This clone was recorded once. This sequence joins TRBV27 and TRBJ1-3; D uncertain. Germline V gene data show CDR1 as MNHEY and CDR2 as SMNVEV (reference sequence). The CDR3 totals 13 residues. The ends were cut back, 4 bases at V and 9 bases at J, with 13 bases in the middle. The CDR3 DNA sequence: TGTGCCAGCAGTTACGCGGCAGGAGGCACCATATATTTT. Encoded protein: CASSYAAGGTIYF.

The chain has TRBV10-3 and TRBJ2-1, with TRBD2 matching over 14 bases. Germline CDR1 ENHRY, CDR2 SYGVKD. The V and J ends lost 2 bases and 6 bases, in that order; junction bases with no gene match: 6. The CDR3 contains 17 residues. The CDR3 spells CAISEPGLAGGSNEQFF. The CDR3 DNA is TGTGCCATCAGTGAGCCCGGACTAGCGGGAGGAAGCAATGAGCAGTTCTTC.

V usage is TRBV6-6 and J usage is TRBJ1-1; no reliable D call. With 7 bases removed from V and 1 base from J, the gap between germline ends came to 10 bases. The CDR3 runs 13 residues. Germline V gene data show CDR1 as MNHNY and CDR2 as SVGAGI (reference sequence). The CDR3 DNA reads TGTGCCAGCACCATTGCTTCGAACACTGAAGCTTTCTTT. This translates into CASTIASNTEAFF.

This clone was recorded only once. The chain recombines TRBV21-1 with TRBJ1-1; the table's D call, TRBD1, was not checked against the DNA. TRBV21-1 corresponds to a pseudogene. The CDR3 spans 14 residues. The CDR3 loop is CASSKRGWDTEAFF. CDR3 nucleotide sequence: TGTGCCAGCAGCAAAAGGGGTTGGGACACTGAAGCTTTCTTT.